This TCR beta chain was retrieved from a study of shared clonotypes between healthy human individuals. Method: immunoSEQ multiplex PCR; TCRdb's copy keeps in-frame clones and lacks some. The table lists 1.6 million or so clones, roughly 96% of them singletons. Germline-derived CDR1 and CDR2 are MNHNS and SASEGT. CDR3 length: 14 amino acids. Trimming removed 1 base at V and 6 bases at J, with 13 bases between. The chain links TRBV6-1 to TRBJ2-7; TRBD2 might be the D (7 bases). This TCR derives from a man aged 25-40 years in good health. Sequenced: naive CD4+ T cells sorted from blood. Subset: CD45RA+ positively selected. CDR3 amino acids: CASSEGGGLIEQYF. The CDR3 bases are TGTGCCAGCAGTGAAGGCGGGGGCCTCATCGAGCAGTACTTC.